This T cell receptor (beta chain) originates from a study of cytomegalovirus exposure and HLA in healthy donors. Overall study findings and caveats: The authors enumerated 164 TCR beta chains as linked to cytomegalovirus. Follow-up analysis found HLA locus-dependent TCR association rates, highest for DRB1 and lowest for HLA-C. Researchers reportedly found TCR beta sequences accurately predicted most subjects' HLA-A and HLA-B alleles.

The donors (healthy individuals) were bone marrow donors. On this clone itself: The target antigen is unknown.

Germline CDR1 reads SGHRS; CDR2 reads YFSETQ. Trimming took off 2 bases at V and 1 base at J, with 9 bases between the two ends. The length of the CDR3 is 14 residues. Researchers ran the PCR with 60 Vbeta and 13 Jbeta primers. Sequenced by immunoSEQ multiplex PCR; TCRdb stores in-frame clones only, minus some. The profile covers some 41,000 clones, with approximately 70% appearing a single time and 3% to 4.5% taken by the ten largest. This TCR was sampled from a man aged 40-49 years in good health and CMV-seronegative. The chain carries TRBV5-1 and TRBJ2-5; a possible D gene is TRBD1 (5 bases). Sequences were obtained from PBMCs. CDR3 loop: CASSFDRGQETQYF. The CDR3 DNA follows: TGCGCCAGCAGCTTCGACAGAGGCCAAGAGACCCAGTACTTC.